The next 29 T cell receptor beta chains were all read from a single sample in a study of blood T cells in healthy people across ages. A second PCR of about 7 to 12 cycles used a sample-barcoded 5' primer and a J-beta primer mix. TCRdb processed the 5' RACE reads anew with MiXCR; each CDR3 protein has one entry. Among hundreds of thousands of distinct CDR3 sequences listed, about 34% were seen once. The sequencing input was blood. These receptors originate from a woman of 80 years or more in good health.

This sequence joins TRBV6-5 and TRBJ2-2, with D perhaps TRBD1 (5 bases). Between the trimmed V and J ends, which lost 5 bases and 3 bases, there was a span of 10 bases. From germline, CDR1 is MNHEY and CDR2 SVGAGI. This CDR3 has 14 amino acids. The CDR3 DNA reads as TGTGCCAGCAGTCGCAGGGTGGACACCGGGGAGCTGTTTTTT. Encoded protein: CASSRRVDTGELFF.

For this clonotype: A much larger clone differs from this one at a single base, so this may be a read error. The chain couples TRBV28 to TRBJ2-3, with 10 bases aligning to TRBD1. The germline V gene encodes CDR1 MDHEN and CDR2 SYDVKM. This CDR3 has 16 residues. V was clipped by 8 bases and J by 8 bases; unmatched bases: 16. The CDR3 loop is CASRPAGTGERGTQYF. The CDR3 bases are TGTGCCAGCCGACCAGCGGGGACAGGGGAGAGAGGTACGCAGTATTTT.

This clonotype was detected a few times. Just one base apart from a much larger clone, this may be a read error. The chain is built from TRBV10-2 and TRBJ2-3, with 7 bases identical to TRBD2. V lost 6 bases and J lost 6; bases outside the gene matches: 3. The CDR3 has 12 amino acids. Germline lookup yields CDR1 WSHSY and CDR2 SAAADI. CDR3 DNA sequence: TGCGCCAGCAGCACACTAGCGGATACGCAGTATTTT. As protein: CASSTLADTQYF.

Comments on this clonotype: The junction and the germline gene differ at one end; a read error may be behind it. The CDR3 region has the DNA TGCGCCAGCATGGGGGATATCATGAACACTGGAGCTTTCTTT. This codes for CASMGDIMNTGAFF. V usage is TRBV5-1 and J usage is TRBJ1-1; D might be TRBD1 (5 bases). The CDR3 spans 14 residues. Per germline, CDR1 SGHRS and CDR2 YFSETQ.

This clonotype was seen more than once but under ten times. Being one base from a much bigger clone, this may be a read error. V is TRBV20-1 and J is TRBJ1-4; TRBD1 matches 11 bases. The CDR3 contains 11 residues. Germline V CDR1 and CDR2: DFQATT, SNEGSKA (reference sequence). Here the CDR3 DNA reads TGCAGGGCGGGACAGGGGGGGAAACTGTTTTTT. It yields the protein CRAGQGGKLFF.

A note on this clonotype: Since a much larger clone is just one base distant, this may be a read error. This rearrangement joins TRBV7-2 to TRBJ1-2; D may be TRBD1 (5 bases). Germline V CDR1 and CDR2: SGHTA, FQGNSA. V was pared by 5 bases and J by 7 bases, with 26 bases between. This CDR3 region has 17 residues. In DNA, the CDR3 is TGTGCCAGCAGCGCAGGGACGAATATAATCAGGGACTTTGGCTACACCTTC. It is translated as CASSAGTNIIRDFGYTF. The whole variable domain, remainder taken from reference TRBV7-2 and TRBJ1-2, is GAGVSQSPSNKVTEKGKDVELRCDPISGHTALYWYRQSLGQGLEFLIYFQGNSAPDKSGLPSDRFSAERTGGSVSTLTIQRTQQEDSAVYLCASSAGTNIIRDFGYTFGSGTRLTVV.

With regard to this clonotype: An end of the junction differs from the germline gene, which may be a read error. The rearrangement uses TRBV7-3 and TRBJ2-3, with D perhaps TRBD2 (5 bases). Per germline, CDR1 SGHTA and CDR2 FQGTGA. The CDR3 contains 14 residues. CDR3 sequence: CASGLIGGTDTQYF. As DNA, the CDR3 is TGCGCCAGCGGCTTAATTGGGGGCACAGATACGCAGTATTTT.

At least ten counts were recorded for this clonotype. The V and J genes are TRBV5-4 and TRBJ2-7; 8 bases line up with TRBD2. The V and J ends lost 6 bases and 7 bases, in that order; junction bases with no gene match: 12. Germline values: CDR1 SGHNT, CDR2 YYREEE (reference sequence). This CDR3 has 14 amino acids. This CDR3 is CASTPPGGQREQYF. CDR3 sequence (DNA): TGTGCCAGCACACCCCCGGGGGGGCAACGGGAGCAGTACTTC. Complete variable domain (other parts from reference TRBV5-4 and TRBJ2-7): ETGVTQSPTHLIKTRGQQVTLRCSSQSGHNTVSWYQQALGQGPQFIFQYYREEENGRGNFPPRFSGLQFPNYSSELNVNALELDDSALYLCASTPPGGQREQYFGPGTRLTVT.

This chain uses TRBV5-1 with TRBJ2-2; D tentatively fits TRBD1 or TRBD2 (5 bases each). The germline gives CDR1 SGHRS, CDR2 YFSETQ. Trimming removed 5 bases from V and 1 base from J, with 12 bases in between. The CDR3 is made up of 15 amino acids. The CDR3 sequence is CASRGTPGNTGELFF. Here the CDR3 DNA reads TGCGCCAGCAGGGGGACGCCTGGGAACACCGGGGAGCTGTTTTTT.

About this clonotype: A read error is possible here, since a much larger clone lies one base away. CDR3: CASKTGSAYGYTF. In DNA form, the CDR3 reads TGTGCCAGCAAAACCGGCAGTGCCTATGGCTACACCTTC. This chain joins TRBV6-5 and TRBJ1-2; D remains unclear. Trimming cost V 7 bases and J 4 bases, with 13 bases left between them. CDR1 is MNHEY, CDR2 SVGAGI, per germline. CDR3 size: 13 residues.

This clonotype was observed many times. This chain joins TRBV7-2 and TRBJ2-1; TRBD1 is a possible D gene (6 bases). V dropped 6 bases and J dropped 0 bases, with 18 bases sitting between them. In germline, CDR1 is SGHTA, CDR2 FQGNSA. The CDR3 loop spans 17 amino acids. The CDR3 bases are TGTGCCAGCAGTTCCCCGTCAGGGACAAGCTCCTACAATGAGCAGTTCTTC. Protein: CASSSPSGTSSYNEQFF.

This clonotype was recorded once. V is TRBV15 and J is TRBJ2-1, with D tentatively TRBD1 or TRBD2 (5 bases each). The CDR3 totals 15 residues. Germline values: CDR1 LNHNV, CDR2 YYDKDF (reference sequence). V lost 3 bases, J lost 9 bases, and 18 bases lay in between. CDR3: CATSSLLVGVGEQFF. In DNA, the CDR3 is TGTGCCACCAGCAGCCTACTTGTGGGGGTAGGTGAGCAGTTCTTC.

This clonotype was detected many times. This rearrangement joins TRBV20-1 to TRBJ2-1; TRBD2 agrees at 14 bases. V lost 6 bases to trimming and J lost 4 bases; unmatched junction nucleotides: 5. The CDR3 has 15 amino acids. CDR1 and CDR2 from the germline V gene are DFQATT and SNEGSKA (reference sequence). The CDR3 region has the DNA TGCAGTGCCCTCGGGACTAGCGGGGGTTACAATGAGCAGTTCTTC. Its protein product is CSALGTSGGYNEQFF.

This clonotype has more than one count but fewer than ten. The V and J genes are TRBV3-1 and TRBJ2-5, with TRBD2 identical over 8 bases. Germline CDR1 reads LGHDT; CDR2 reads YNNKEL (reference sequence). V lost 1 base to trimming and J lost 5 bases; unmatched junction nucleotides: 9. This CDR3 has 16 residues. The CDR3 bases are TGTGCCAGCAGCCAAGGGGTTAGCGGGGCTGGCGAGACCCAGTACTTC. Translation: CASSQGVSGAGETQYF.

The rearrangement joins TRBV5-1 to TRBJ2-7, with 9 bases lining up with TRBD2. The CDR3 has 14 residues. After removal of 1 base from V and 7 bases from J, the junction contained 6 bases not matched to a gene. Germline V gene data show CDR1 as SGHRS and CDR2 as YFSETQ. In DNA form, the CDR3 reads TGCGCCAGCAGCTTGTCCGCTAGCGGGATAGAGCAGTACTTC. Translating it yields CASSLSASGIEQYF.

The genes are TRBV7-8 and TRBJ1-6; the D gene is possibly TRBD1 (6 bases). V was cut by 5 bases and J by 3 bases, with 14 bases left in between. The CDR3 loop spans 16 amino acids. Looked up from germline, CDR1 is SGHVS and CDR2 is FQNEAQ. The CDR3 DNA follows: TGTGCCAGCAGCAAAGGGACAACCGTCTATAATTCACCCCTCCACTTT. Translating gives CASSKGTTVYNSPLHF.

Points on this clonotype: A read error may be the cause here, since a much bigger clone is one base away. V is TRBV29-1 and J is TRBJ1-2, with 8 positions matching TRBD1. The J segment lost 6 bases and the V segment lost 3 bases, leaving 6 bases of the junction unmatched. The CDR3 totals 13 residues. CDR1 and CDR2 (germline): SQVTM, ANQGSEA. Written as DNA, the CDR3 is TGCAGCGTTGACCAGGGGGCGGACAATGGCTACACCTTC. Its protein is CSVDQGADNGYTF.

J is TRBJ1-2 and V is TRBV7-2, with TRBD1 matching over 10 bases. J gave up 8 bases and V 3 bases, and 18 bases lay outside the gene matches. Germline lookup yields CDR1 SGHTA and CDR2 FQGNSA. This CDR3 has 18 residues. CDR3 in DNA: TGTGCCAGCAGCTTCAAGTCCGGGACAGGGGTCACATTTTACGGCTACACCTTC. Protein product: CASSFKSGTGVTFYGYTF.

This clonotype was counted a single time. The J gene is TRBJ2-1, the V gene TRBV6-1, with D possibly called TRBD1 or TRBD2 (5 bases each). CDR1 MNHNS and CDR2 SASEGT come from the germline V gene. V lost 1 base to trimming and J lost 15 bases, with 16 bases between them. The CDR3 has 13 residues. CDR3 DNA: TGTGCCAGCAGTGAAGTAGGGGAGCAACGGGGGTTCTTC. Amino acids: CASSEVGEQRGFF.

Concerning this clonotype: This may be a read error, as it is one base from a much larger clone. The CDR3 DNA is TGTGCCAGCGGCCGAGGGGCCGGGGTGAATAACAATGAGCAGTTCTTC. It codes for CASGRGAGVNNNEQFF. The rearrangement uses TRBV3-1 and TRBJ2-1; D might be TRBD1 or TRBD2, each matching 5 bases. With 8 bases removed from V and 5 bases from J, the gap between germline ends came to 22 bases. This CDR3 has 16 amino acids. Germline CDR1 is LGHDT and CDR2 is YNNKEL (reference sequence).

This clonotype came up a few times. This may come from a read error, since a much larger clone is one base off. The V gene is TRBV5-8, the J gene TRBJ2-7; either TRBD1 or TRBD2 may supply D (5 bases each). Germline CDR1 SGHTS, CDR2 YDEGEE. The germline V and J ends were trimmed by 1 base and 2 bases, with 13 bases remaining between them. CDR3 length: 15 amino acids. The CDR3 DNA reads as TGTGCCAGCAGCTTGCGGCCAGGGAGACCCTACGAGCAGTACTTC. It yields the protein CASSLRPGRPYEQYF.

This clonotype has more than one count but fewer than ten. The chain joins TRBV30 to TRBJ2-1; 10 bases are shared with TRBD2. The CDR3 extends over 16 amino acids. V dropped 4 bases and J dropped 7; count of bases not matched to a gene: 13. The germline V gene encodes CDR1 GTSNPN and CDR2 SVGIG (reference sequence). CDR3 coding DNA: TGTGCCTGGACCGGATGGAGCGGGGGGGCCGGGAATGAGCAGTTCTTC. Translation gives CAWTGWSGGAGNEQFF.

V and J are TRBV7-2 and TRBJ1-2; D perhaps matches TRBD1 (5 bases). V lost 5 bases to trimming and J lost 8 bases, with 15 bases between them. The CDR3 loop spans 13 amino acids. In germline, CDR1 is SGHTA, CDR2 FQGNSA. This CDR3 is CASSRDGTLGYTF. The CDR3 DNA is TGTGCCAGCAGCCGGGACGGAACCCTCGGCTACACCTTC.

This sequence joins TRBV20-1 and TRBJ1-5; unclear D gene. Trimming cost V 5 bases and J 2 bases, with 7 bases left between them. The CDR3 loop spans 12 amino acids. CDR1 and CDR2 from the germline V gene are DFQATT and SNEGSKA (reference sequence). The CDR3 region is CSAQDGNQPQHF. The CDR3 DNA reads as TGCAGTGCTCAGGACGGCAATCAGCCCCAGCATTTT.

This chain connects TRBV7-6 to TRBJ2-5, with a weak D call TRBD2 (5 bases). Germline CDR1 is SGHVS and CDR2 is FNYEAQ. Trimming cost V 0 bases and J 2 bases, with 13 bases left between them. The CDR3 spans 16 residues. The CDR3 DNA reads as TGTGCCAGCAGCTTAGCGGCTAGCTTTCAACAAGAGACCCAGTACTTC. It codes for CASSLAASFQQETQYF.

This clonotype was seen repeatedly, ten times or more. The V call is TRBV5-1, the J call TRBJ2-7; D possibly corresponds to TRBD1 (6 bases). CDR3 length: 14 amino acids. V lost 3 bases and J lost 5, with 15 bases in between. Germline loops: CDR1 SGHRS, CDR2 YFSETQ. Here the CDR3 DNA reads TGCGCCAGCAGCTACCGTGACCAGGGGAACGAGCAGTACTTC. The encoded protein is CASSYRDQGNEQYF.

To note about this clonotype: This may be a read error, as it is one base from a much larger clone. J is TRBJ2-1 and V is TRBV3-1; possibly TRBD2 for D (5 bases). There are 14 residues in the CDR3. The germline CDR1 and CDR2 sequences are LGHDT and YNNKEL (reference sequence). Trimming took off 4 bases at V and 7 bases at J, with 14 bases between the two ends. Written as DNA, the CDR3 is TGTGCCAGCAGCCCCGGGCCACGGGGTAATGAGCAGTTCTTC. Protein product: CASSPGPRGNEQFF.

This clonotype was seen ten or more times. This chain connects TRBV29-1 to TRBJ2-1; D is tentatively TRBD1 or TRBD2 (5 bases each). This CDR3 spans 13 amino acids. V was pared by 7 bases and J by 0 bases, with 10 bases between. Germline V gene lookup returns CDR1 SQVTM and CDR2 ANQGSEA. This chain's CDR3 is CSGGVPSYNEQFF. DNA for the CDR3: TGCAGCGGAGGGGTGCCCTCCTACAATGAGCAGTTCTTC.

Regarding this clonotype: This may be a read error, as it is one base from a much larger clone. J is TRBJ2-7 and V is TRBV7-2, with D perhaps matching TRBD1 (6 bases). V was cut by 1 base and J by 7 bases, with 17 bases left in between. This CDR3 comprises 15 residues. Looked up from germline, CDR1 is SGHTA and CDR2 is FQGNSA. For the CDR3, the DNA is TGTGCCAGCAGCTTAGGGCAGGGGTTATACAATGAGCAGTACTTC. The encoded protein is CASSLGQGLYNEQYF. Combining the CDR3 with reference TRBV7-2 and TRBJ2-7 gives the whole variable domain GAGVSQSPSNKVTEKGKDVELRCDPISGHTALYWYRQSLGQGLEFLIYFQGNSAPDKSGLPSDRFSAERTGGSVSTLTIQRTQQEDSAVYLCASSLGQGLYNEQYFGPGTRLTVT.